Below are 10 T cell receptor beta chains sequenced from a single sample in a study of tumor-infiltrating lymphocytes in primary liver carcinoma. A primer in the constant region served to generate TCR beta cDNA from approximately 450 ng of total RNA. Slightly modified ARM-PCR with three nested multiplex PCR rounds yielded TCR beta libraries. Researchers ran the first two PCR rounds for 9 to 10 cycles each with TRBV1-TRBV30 forward primers and a C-beta reverse primer. Using its own MiXCR run on the multiplex PCR reads, TCRdb lists one record per CDR3 protein. Of 55,000 to 70,000 distinct CDR3 sequences listed, approximately 70% were seen once; the top ten hold approximately 50%. Without any cell sorting, about 18-31 mg of bulk tissue yielded co-extracted RNA and DNA. The sequencing input was liver tumor tissue from sampling region 2. The subset denotes: tumor region T2, inferior pole. Receptors were obtained from a man in his forties or fifties with primary liver carcinoma and hepatitis B virus infection.

Of note for this clonotype: Possible read error: a much larger clone is one base away. The CDR3 end shows no conserved phenylalanine or tryptophan, and so a read error is likely. The chain uses TRBV6-4 and TRBJ2-1; 9 bases align to TRBD2. CDR1 and CDR2 (germline): MRHNA, SNTAGT. The CDR3 spans 14 residues. V dropped 5 bases and J dropped 4; count of bases not matched to a gene: 3. The CDR3 is CASSLSGGYNEQFL. The CDR3 DNA is TGTGCCAGCAGTCTGAGCGGGGGGTACAATGAGCAGTTCCTC.

CDR3 loop: CASNYETDTQYF. Written as DNA, the CDR3 is TGCGCCAGCAACTATGAGACCGATACGCAGTATTTT. The chain joins TRBV4-3 to TRBJ2-3; D gene ambiguous. The CDR3 runs to 12 residues. V shed 7 bases and J shed 6 bases, with 11 bases lying between them. Germline V gene data show CDR1 as LGHNA and CDR2 as YSLEER.

This clonotype was seen ten or more times. The chain uses TRBV11-2 and TRBJ2-7, with 8 bases that match TRBD2. CDR1 SGHAT and CDR2 FQNNGV come from the germline V gene. The junction had 9 bases not matched to a gene; V was cut back by 5 bases and J by 3 bases. The CDR3 consists of 15 residues. CDR3 loop: CASSQYSGGGYEQYF. The CDR3 region has the DNA TGTGCCAGCAGCCAATATTCGGGAGGGGGCTACGAGCAGTACTTC.

To note about this clonotype: A junction boundary mismatches the germline segment, possibly from a read error. The chain uses TRBV12-3 or TRBV12-4 and TRBJ2-5; 12 nucleotides agree with TRBD2. The CDR3 is 13 residues long. The CDR3 DNA sequence: TGCGCCAGCAGCCGACTAGCGGGAGAGACCCAGAACTTC. Amino acids: CASSRLAGETQNF.

This clonotype was recorded once. The rearrangement uses TRBV11-2 and TRBJ2-3, with 8 bases identical to TRBD1. V lost 2 bases and J lost 14; bases outside the gene matches: 15. The CDR3 is 15 amino acids. The germline CDR1 and CDR2 sequences are SGHAT and FQNNGV. Here the CDR3 reads CASSLPRQGPDTWYF. CDR3 nucleotides: TGTGCCAGCAGCTTACCCAGACAGGGGCCGGATACGTGGTATTTT.

The rearrangement joins TRBV6-5 to TRBJ1-6; 7 nucleotides align to TRBD1. CDR3 length: 15 amino acids. In germline, CDR1 is MNHEY, CDR2 SVGAGI. V was pared by 6 bases and J by 12 bases, with 14 bases of the junction left unmatched. As DNA, the CDR3 is TGTGCCAGCAGGGTTAAACAGGGGTGGTTTTTACCCCTCCACTTT. Translated: CASRVKQGWFLPLHF.

The rearrangement uses TRBV29-1 and TRBJ1-2, with D possibly being TRBD1 (6 bases). The CDR3 has 14 amino acids. Deletions cut 4 bases from V and 6 bases from J, with 18 bases between. Germline V CDR1 and CDR2: SQVTM, ANQGSEA. Here the CDR3 reads CSVVDGGALNGYTF. CDR3 nucleotides: TGCAGCGTTGTGGACGGGGGCGCTTTGAATGGCTACACCTTC.

Notes on this clonotype: The CDR3 does not end in the conserved phenylalanine or tryptophan, so this is likely a read error. The chain has TRBV14 and TRBJ2-1, with D tentatively TRBD1 (5 bases). CDR3 length: 16 amino acids. Germline lookup yields CDR1 SGHDN and CDR2 FVKESK. The CDR3 nucleotides read TGTGACAGCAGCGCGCCAGGAGACAGCTCCTACAATGAGCAGTTCTTG. Translation gives CDSSAPGDSSYNEQFL.

In the case of this clonotype: A much larger clone sits a single nucleotide away, making a read error possible. The rearrangement joins TRBV5-4 to TRBJ2-7, with a tentative D call TRBD2 (5 bases). This CDR3 is built from 14 residues. Germline loops: CDR1 SGHNT, CDR2 YYREEE (reference sequence). The CDR3 DNA reads as TGTGCCAGCAGCGCGGGCGCGAGTGTCGACGATCAGTACTTC. This encodes CASSAGASVDDQYF.

Details on this clonotype: Its ends do not fully match the called genes, so a read error is possible. This chain joins TRBV7-3 and TRBJ2-1; D possibly corresponds to TRBD2 (6 bases). This CDR3 has 15 residues. Germline-derived CDR1 and CDR2 are SGHTA and FQGTGA. CDR3 sequence reads: CASGLSSAEGREQFF. The CDR3 DNA reads as TGTGCCAGCGGCTTATCTAGCGCAGAGGGTAGGGAGCAGTTCTTC.